The rows below give T cell receptor beta chains drawn from one sample of a study of Graves' ophthalmopathy and Graves' hyperthyroidism. TCRdb analysed the multiplex PCR reads with MiXCR anew, one entry per CDR3 protein. The sample carries nearly 400,000 distinct CDR3 sequences, approximately 16% recorded once. Sequencing input: peripheral blood. These receptors were obtained from a woman aged 18-29 years with Graves' ophthalmopathy. Both conserved end residues are part of each CDR3. D genes are given only for firm matches. Expanded clones are given a class, and other clones once, few, many or no size at all.

d_call | j_call | v_call | clone_size | cdr3_nt | cdr3_aa
. | TRBJ1-1 | TRBV12-3/TRBV12-4 | many | TGTGCCAGCAGCCCTCTCCGGTTGAACACTGAAGCTTTCTTT | CASSPLRLNTEAFF
TRBD1 | TRBJ2-7 | TRBV6-1 | many | TGTGCCAGCAGTGGCTGGACAGGGAGCTTCTACGAGCAGTACTTC | CASSGWTGSFYEQYF
. | TRBJ1-2 | TRBV6-2/TRBV6-3 | . | TGTGCCAGCAGCCCTACGGAGCTGAGTTTGGGGGGCTACACCTTC | CASSPTELSLGGYTF
TRBD1 | TRBJ2-4 | TRBV19 | . | TGTGTCAGTAGTCCCTGGACAGGGGGAACCAAAAACATTCAGTACTTC | CVSSPWTGGTKNIQYF
. | TRBJ2-4 | TRBV7-3 | many | TGTGCCAGCAGCTTAACAGGGGGAGAGGGGGAGTTCTTC | CASSLTGGEGEFF
TRBD2 | TRBJ2-5 | TRBV6-5 | many | TGTGCCAGTGCTGCTGGCGGGAGGTGGGAGACCCAGTACTTC | CASAAGGRWETQYF
. | TRBJ1-1 | TRBV29-1 | many | TGCAGCGCAAAGGAAGGAGAGACTGAAGCTTTCTTT | CSAKEGETEAFF
. | TRBJ2-7 | TRBV15 | many | TGTGCCACCAGCAGAGAAACAGGTTACGAGCAGTACTTC | CATSRETGYEQYF
. | TRBJ1-2 | TRBV30 | . | TGTGCCTGGAGGGGGAGCCATAGCTACACCTTC | CAWRGSHSYTF
. | TRBJ2-7 | TRBV7-6 | many | TGTGCCAGCAGCCTCACCCCGGCGGGGACAACAGCCTACGAGCAGTACTTC | CASSLTPAGTTAYEQYF
. | TRBJ2-5 | TRBV20-1 | . | TGCAGTGCCCCCTGGACATACCAAGAGACCCAGTACTTC | CSAPWTYQETQYF
TRBD1 | TRBJ1-2 | TRBV4-3 | . | TGCGCCAGCAGCCAATCCGGGACAGGCAGCTATGGCTACACCTTC | CASSQSGTGSYGYTF
TRBD2 | TRBJ2-7 | TRBV4-1 | many | TGCGCCAGCAGCCAAGCCCGACCGGGTCTAGCGGCGGGCGAGCAGTACTTC | CASSQARPGLAAGEQYF
TRBD1 | TRBJ1-2 | TRBV6-2/TRBV6-3 | many | TGTGCCAGCAGTTGGACAGGGCCTAACTATGGCTACACCTTC | CASSWTGPNYGYTF
TRBD2 | TRBJ2-5 | TRBV29-1 | . | TGCAGCGTTGACGGGACTAGCGGGAGAGGGGAGACCCAGTACTTC | CSVDGTSGRGETQYF
TRBD1 | TRBJ1-6 | TRBV20-1 | . | TGCAGTGCCCCCAGACAGGGCCCAGATTCACCCCTCCACTTT | CSAPRQGPDSPLHF
. | TRBJ2-7 | TRBV6-5 | many | TGTGCCAGCACCACCCCGTGGGACGCCAGCTCCTACGAGCAGTACTTC | CASTTPWDASSYEQYF
TRBD2 | TRBJ2-5 | TRBV4-1 | many | TGCGCCAGCAGCCAAATTAGCGGGGTTCACTTCGGGGAGACCCAGTACTTC | CASSQISGVHFGETQYF
. | TRBJ2-4 | TRBV18 | . | TGTGCCAGCTCATCCCGTTCGGGGCAGGGACTAGCCAAAAACATTCAGTACTTC | CASSSRSGQGLAKNIQYF
. | TRBJ1-2 | TRBV6-1 | many | TGTGCCAGCAGTGCCCCGGGGTCCTATGGCTACACCTTC | CASSAPGSYGYTF
. | TRBJ1-1 | TRBV30 | many | TGTGCCTGGAGTCTACAGGCCCCTTTCTTT | CAWSLQAPFF
. | TRBJ1-2 | TRBV4-3 | many | TGCGCCAGCAGCCAAGATTCGCGACAGAAATCATTC | CASSQDSRQKSF
. | TRBJ1-2 | TRBV12-3/TRBV12-4 | many | TGTGCCAGCAGTCGAAATCTCGCTGGCTACACCTTC | CASSRNLAGYTF
TRBD1 | TRBJ1-2 | TRBV6-4 | few | TGTGCCAGCAGTAACGGACAGGACCTCGCCTGGGGCTATGGCTACACCTTC | CASSNGQDLAWGYGYTF
TRBD1 | TRBJ2-7 | TRBV6-1 | . | TGTGCCAGCAGGGAAACAGGACAGGGGGGTTACGAGCAGTACTTC | CASRETGQGGYEQYF
. | TRBJ2-2 | TRBV6-1 | many | TGTGCCAGCAGTATGACAGGACCGGCCGGGGAGCTGTTTTTT | CASSMTGPAGELFF